Given below is one TCR beta chain in context. Its antigen remains unidentified. It was through 5'RACE template switching that TCR cDNA was made, with a universal primer site and UMIs added. Via MiXCR, TCRdb re-called the 5' RACE reads, giving one row per CDR3 protein. Of a few hundred thousand distinct CDR3 sequences listed, about an eighth are singletons. This entry comes from a study of T cells after yellow fever vaccination. Study-wide results and limits: Weaker overall, the secondary response nonetheless peaked faster (day 5 versus 15). Shared CD4/CD8 clonotypes were a small share, likely from convergent recombination. After the booster, 96% of CD4 and 88% of CD8 primary-response clones were re-detected.

The CDR3 extends over 16 amino acids. The germline CDR1 and CDR2 sequences are SNHLY and FYNNEI. Losses at the gene ends were 4 bases for V and 5 bases for J; bases not matched to a gene: 6. The clonotype was recovered from a man between 18 and 29 years old who received the YFV17D yellow fever vaccine. The chain carries TRBV2 and TRBJ2-7; 15 bases match TRBD2. Sequencing used CD4+ T cells sorted from PBMCs, obtained 15 days after the yellow fever booster vaccination. The CDR3 DNA reads TGTGCCAGCAGTGGGCAAGGACTAGCGGGGGGGCACGAGCAGTACTTC. Protein product: CASSGQGLAGGHEQYF. The full variable domain, rest sourced from reference TRBV2 and TRBJ2-7, is EPEVTQTPSHQVTQMGQEVILRCVPISNHLYFYWYRQILGQKVEFLVSFYNNEISEKSEIFDDQFSVERPDGSNFTLKIRSTKLEDSAMYFCASSGQGLAGGHEQYFGPGTRLTVT.